This is a list of T cell receptor beta chains from one sample in a study of OX40 agonist ivuxolimab in advanced cancers. Assay: immunoSEQ multiplex PCR; the TCRdb copy retains only in-frame clones and omits some. This table holds 77,000 or so clones, 90% found once. The specimen comprised CD4+ or CD8+ T cells sorted from blood, sampled in a trial of the OX40 agonist ivuxolimab. Source of these receptors: an adult with an advanced solid tumor such as melanoma, head and neck, liver or kidney cancer. Both conserved end residues are part of each CDR3. The order of the fields is CDR3 DNA, CDR3 protein, V gene, clone size, J gene, D gene. A D gene is named only where the DNA matches it firmly. Rows may omit the clone size; those that give it use once, few, many or a size class.

CDR3 DNA: TGTGCCAGCTCACCGGGGGGATCTGGAAACACCATATATTTT
CDR3 protein: CASSPGGSGNTIYF
V gene: TRBV18
clone size: .
J gene: TRBJ1-3
D gene: .

CDR3 DNA: TGTGCCAGCAGCCCCAGCGAGAGCTATGGCTACACCTTC
CDR3 protein: CASSPSESYGYTF
V gene: TRBV9
clone size: .
J gene: TRBJ1-2
D gene: .

CDR3 DNA: TGTGCCAGCAGTTTACAGGGGGGGACTGGGGCCAACGTCCTGACTTTC
CDR3 protein: CASSLQGGTGANVLTF
V gene: TRBV6-5
clone size: .
J gene: TRBJ2-6
D gene: .

CDR3 DNA: TGTGCCAGCAGCTTAGTATTGGCTAGCGGGAGTACCTACAATGAGCAGTTCTTC
CDR3 protein: CASSLVLASGSTYNEQFF
V gene: TRBV7-2
clone size: .
J gene: TRBJ2-1
D gene: TRBD2

CDR3 DNA: TGTGCCAGCAGCTCCGGGGCTGGCGGGACCCAAGGACAGTATTTT
CDR3 protein: CASSSGAGGTQGQYF
V gene: TRBV7-2
clone size: .
J gene: TRBJ2-3
D gene: .

CDR3 DNA: TGCGCCAGCAGCTCCGGCGGTGGCGGGGGAATGCATGAGCAGTTCTTC
CDR3 protein: CASSSGGGGGMHEQFF
V gene: TRBV5-1
clone size: .
J gene: TRBJ2-1
D gene: TRBD2

CDR3 DNA: TGTGCCAGCAGCGGAATAGATAGCAATCAGCCCCAGCATTTT
CDR3 protein: CASSGIDSNQPQHF
V gene: TRBV6-1
clone size: .
J gene: TRBJ1-5
D gene: .

CDR3 DNA: TGTGCCAGCAGTATCCAGGGGCACACAGATACGCAGTATTTT
CDR3 protein: CASSIQGHTDTQYF
V gene: TRBV2
clone size: .
J gene: TRBJ2-3
D gene: .

CDR3 DNA: TGCGCCAGCAATCGTCAGTACCCCTGGCCCGGGAGAAAATCCTACGAGCAGTACTTC
CDR3 protein: CASNRQYPWPGRKSYEQYF
V gene: TRBV10-1
clone size: .
J gene: TRBJ2-7
D gene: .

CDR3 DNA: TGTGCCAGCAGATTAACACAGAACACTGAAGCTTTCTTT
CDR3 protein: CASRLTQNTEAFF
V gene: TRBV6-5
clone size: .
J gene: TRBJ1-1
D gene: .

CDR3 DNA: TGTGCCAGCAGCTTAAGTTGGACAAGTGACTACGAGCAGTACTTC
CDR3 protein: CASSLSWTSDYEQYF
V gene: TRBV7-8
clone size: .
J gene: TRBJ2-7
D gene: .

CDR3 DNA: TGTGCCAGCAGTTTACGCAGGGGGCAGTCCGAGCAGTACTTC
CDR3 protein: CASSLRRGQSEQYF
V gene: TRBV27
clone size: .
J gene: TRBJ2-7
D gene: TRBD1

CDR3 DNA: TGTGCCAGCAGCTTAATGAGCGGAGCCTACGAGCAGTACTTC
CDR3 protein: CASSLMSGAYEQYF
V gene: TRBV7-2
clone size: .
J gene: TRBJ2-7
D gene: .

CDR3 DNA: TGTGCCAGCACCCCCATAGAGAATTCACCCCTCCACTTT
CDR3 protein: CASTPIENSPLHF
V gene: TRBV2
clone size: few
J gene: TRBJ1-6
D gene: .

CDR3 DNA: TGTGCCAGCAGCTTAGATGGCCCAAGCAGCGGGGCTTCCTACAATGAGCAGTTCTTC
CDR3 protein: CASSLDGPSSGASYNEQFF
V gene: TRBV11-3
clone size: .
J gene: TRBJ2-1
D gene: TRBD2

CDR3 DNA: TGTGCCTGGAGTGTACGACAGGGGGCAGCTCAGCCCCAGCATTTT
CDR3 protein: CAWSVRQGAAQPQHF
V gene: TRBV30
clone size: .
J gene: TRBJ1-5
D gene: TRBD1

CDR3 DNA: TGTGCCAGCAGTGCGGAGGGCTACGAGCAGTACTTC
CDR3 protein: CASSAEGYEQYF
V gene: TRBV6-1
clone size: .
J gene: TRBJ2-7
D gene: .

CDR3 DNA: TGTGCCAGCATACCGGGACTAGCGGGACAAGAGACCCAGTACTTC
CDR3 protein: CASIPGLAGQETQYF
V gene: TRBV19
clone size: .
J gene: TRBJ2-5
D gene: TRBD2

CDR3 DNA: TGTGCCAGCAGCCAAGATGATGGAGGAGAGACCCAGTACTTC
CDR3 protein: CASSQDDGGETQYF
V gene: TRBV14
clone size: .
J gene: TRBJ2-5
D gene: .

CDR3 DNA: TGTGCCAGTGGGATTAGCGGGAGCGGCACAGATACGCAGTATTTT
CDR3 protein: CASGISGSGTDTQYF
V gene: TRBV28
clone size: .
J gene: TRBJ2-3
D gene: TRBD2

CDR3 DNA: TGTGCCAGCAGACACGGTTGGGACGGTGGAGTTGGGGACACTGAAGCTTTCTTT
CDR3 protein: CASRHGWDGGVGDTEAFF
V gene: TRBV11-2
clone size: .
J gene: TRBJ1-1
D gene: .

CDR3 DNA: TGTGCCAGCAGCTTAGCCAGACTAGCGGGAGGGGAGCAGTACTTC
CDR3 protein: CASSLARLAGGEQYF
V gene: TRBV7-2
clone size: .
J gene: TRBJ2-7
D gene: TRBD2

CDR3 DNA: TGTGCCAGCAGGCAAACTAGCGGATACACCGGGGAGCTGTTTTTT
CDR3 protein: CASRQTSGYTGELFF
V gene: TRBV27
clone size: .
J gene: TRBJ2-2
D gene: TRBD2

CDR3 DNA: TGTGCCAGCAGTGAATCTTTGGGGGGCAATCAGCCCCAGCATTTT
CDR3 protein: CASSESLGGNQPQHF
V gene: TRBV25-1
clone size: .
J gene: TRBJ1-5
D gene: .